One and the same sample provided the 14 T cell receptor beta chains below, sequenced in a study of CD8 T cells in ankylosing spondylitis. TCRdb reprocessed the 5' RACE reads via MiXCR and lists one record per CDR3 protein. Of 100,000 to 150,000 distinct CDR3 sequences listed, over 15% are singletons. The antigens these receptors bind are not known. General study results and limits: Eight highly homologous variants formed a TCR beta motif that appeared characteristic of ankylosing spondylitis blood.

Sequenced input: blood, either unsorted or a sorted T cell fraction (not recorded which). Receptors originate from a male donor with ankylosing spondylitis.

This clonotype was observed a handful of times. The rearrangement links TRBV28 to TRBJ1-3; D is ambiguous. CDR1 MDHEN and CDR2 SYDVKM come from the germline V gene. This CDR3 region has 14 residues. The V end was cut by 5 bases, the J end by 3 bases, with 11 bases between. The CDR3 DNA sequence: TGTGCCAGCAGTCTCCGAGTAGGTGGAAACACCATATATTTT. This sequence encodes CASSLRVGGNTIYF.

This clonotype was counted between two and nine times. The CDR3 DNA is TGTGCCAGCAGAACCCTCGGGACAGGGGGCAATGAGCAGTTCTTC. Translating it yields CASRTLGTGGNEQFF. This rearrangement joins TRBV3-1 to TRBJ2-1, with 11 bases lining up with TRBD1. CDR3 length equals 15 residues. V was clipped by 6 bases and J by 6 bases; unmatched bases: 7. The germline V gene encodes CDR1 LGHDT and CDR2 YNNKEL (reference sequence).

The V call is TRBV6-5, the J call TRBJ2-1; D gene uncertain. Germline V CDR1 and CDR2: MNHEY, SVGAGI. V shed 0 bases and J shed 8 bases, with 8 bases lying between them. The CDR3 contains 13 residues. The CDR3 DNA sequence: TGTGCCAGCAGTTACTCAGGGCCCCATGAGCAGTTCTTC. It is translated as CASSYSGPHEQFF.

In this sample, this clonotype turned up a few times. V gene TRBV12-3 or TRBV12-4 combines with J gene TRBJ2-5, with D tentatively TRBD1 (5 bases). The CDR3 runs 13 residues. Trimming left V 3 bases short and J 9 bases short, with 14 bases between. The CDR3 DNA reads TGTGCCAGCAGTTTCGGTCCAGGGTTGGCCCAGTACTTC. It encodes CASSFGPGLAQYF.

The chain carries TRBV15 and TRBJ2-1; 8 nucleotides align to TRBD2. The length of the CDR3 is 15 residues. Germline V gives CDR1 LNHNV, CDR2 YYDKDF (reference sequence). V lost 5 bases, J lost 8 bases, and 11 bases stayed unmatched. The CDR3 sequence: CATSPLSGGPHEQFF. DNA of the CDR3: TGTGCCACCAGCCCTCTCTCGGGAGGGCCTCATGAGCAGTTCTTC.

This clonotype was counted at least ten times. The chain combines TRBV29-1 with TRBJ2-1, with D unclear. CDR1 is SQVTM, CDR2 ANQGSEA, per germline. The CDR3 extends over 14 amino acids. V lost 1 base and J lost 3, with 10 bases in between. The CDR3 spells CSVEGVSVYNEQFF. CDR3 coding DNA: TGCAGCGTTGAAGGTGTAAGCGTCTACAATGAGCAGTTCTTC.

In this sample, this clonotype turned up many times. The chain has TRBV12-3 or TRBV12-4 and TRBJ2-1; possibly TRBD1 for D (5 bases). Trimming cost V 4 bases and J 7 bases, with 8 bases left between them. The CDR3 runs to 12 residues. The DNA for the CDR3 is TGTGCCAGCAGTTCCAAGGGGAATGAGCAGTTCTTC. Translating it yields CASSSKGNEQFF.

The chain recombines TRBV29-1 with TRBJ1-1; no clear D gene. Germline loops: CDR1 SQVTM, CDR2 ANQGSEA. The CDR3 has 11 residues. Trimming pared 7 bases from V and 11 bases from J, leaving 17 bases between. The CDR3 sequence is CSGRALDGAFF. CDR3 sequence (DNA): TGCAGCGGGCGGGCCCTCGACGGGGCTTTCTTT.

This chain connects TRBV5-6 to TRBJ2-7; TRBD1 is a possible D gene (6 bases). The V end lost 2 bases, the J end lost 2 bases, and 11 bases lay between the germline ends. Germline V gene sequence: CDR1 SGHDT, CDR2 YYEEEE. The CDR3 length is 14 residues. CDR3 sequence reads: CASSFGTQAYEQYF. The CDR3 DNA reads TGTGCCAGCAGCTTCGGGACACAAGCCTACGAGCAGTACTTC.

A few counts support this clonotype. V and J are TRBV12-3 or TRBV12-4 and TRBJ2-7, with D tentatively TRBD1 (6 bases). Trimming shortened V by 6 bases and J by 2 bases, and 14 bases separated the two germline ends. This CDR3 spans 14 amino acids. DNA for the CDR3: TGTGCCAGCAGCCCCCAGGGGACCACCTACGAGCAGTACTTC. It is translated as CASSPQGTTYEQYF.

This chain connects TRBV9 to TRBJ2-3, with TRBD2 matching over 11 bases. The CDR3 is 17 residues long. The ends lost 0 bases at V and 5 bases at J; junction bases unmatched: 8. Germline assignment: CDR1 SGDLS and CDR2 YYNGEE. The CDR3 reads CASSVDVSGRAKDTQYF. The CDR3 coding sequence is TGTGCCAGCAGCGTAGACGTTAGCGGGAGGGCCAAAGATACGCAGTATTTT.

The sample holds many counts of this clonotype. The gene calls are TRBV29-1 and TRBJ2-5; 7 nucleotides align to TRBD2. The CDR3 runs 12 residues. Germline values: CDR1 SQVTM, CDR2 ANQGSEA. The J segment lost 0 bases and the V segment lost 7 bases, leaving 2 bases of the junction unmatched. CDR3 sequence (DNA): TGCAGCGCGAGCGGGAACCAAGAGACCCAGTACTTC. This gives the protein CSASGNQETQYF.

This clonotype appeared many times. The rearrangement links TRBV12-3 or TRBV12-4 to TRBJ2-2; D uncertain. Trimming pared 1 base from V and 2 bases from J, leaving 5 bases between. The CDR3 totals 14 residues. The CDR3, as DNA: TGTGCCAGCAGTTTAGGGTTCAACACCGGGGAGCTGTTTTTT. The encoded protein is CASSLGFNTGELFF.

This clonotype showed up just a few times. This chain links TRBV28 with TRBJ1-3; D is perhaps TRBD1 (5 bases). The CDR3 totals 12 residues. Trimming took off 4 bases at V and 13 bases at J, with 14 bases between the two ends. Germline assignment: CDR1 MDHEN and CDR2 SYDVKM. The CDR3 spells CASSSRGLGIYF. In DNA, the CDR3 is TGTGCCAGCAGTTCCCGGGGCCTGGGGATATATTTT.